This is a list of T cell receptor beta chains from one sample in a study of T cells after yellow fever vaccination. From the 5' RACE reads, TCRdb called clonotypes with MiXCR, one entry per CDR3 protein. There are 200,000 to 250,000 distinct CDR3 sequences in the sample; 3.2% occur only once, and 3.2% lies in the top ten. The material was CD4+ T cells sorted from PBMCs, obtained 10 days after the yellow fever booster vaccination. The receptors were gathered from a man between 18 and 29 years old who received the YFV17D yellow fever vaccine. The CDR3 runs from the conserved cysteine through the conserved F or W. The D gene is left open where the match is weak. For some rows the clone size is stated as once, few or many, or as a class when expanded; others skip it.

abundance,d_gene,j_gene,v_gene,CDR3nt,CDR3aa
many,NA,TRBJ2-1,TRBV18,TGTGCCAGCTCACCACCCACCGATGAGCAGTTCTTC,CASSPPTDEQFF
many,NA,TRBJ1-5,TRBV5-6,TGTGCCAGCAGCTTCTGGTCAGCGTCCAATCAGCCCCAGCATTTT,CASSFWSASNQPQHF
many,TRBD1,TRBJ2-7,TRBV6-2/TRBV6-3,TGTGCCAGCAGTTACCATCCAGGGGGCATCTCCTACGAGCAGTACTTC,CASSYHPGGISYEQYF
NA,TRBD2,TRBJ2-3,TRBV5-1,TGCGCCAGCAGCCCGGGACTAGCGGGGGGCCGTGGCACAGATACGCAGTATTTT,CASSPGLAGGRGTDTQYF
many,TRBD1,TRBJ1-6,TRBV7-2,TGTGCCAGCAGCTTAGAACAGGGGGAAGTCCCCCTCCACTTT,CASSLEQGEVPLHF
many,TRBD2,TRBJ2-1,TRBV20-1,TGCAGTGCGAACGGGGGGGGCCTGGAGCATGAGCAGTTCTTC,CSANGGGLEHEQFF
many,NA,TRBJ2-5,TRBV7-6,TGTGCCAGCAGCTTGGCTTCGGGGGAGACCCAGTACTTC,CASSLASGETQYF
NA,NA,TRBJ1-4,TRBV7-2,TGTGCCAGCAGCTTAGGGACACACTCCGAAAAACTGTTTTTT,CASSLGTHSEKLFF
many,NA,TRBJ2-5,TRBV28,TGTGCCAGCACCCATGGGGGAACCCAGTACTTC,CASTHGGTQYF
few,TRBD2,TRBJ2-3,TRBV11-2,TGTGCCAGCAGCTTAGGGGGACTAGCGGGCACAGATACGCAGTATTTT,CASSLGGLAGTDTQYF
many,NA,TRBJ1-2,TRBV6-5,TGTGCCAGCAGGCCTCCGGGGCACTATGGCTACACCTTC,CASRPPGHYGYTF
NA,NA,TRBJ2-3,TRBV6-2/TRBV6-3,TGTGCCAGTGGGGGCGGGCTCGGCACAGATACGCAGTATTTT,CASGGGLGTDTQYF
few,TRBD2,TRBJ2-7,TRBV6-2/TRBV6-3,TGTGCCAGCAGTTACAGTGCGGGGGGGTTCTACGAGCAGTACTTC,CASSYSAGGFYEQYF
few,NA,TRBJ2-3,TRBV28,TGTGCCAGCAGTTTGAGGGTTGGGAAAGATACGCAGTATTTT,CASSLRVGKDTQYF
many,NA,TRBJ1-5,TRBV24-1,TGTGCCACCAGTGAACCAGGCCTCAATCAGCCCCAGCATTTT,CATSEPGLNQPQHF
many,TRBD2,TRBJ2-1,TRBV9,TGTGCCAGCAGCGTAGTTGGGCGGGGGGGCCCAAGTTACAATGAGCAGTTCTTC,CASSVVGRGGPSYNEQFF
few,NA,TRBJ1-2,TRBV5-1,TGCGCCAGCAGCCTGCAATCGTTGGGGGGCTATGGCTACACCTTC,CASSLQSLGGYGYTF
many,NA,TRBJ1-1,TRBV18,TGTGCCAGCTCACCATTCGTGTCTATGAACACTGAAGCTTTCTTT,CASSPFVSMNTEAFF
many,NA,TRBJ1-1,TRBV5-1,TGCGCCAGCAGCTCCCTACAGGTGAACACTGAAGCTTTCTTT,CASSSLQVNTEAFF
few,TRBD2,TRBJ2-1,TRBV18,TGTGCCAGCTCAGCGAGGTCAGGGACTACCTACAATGAGCAGTTCTTC,CASSARSGTTYNEQFF
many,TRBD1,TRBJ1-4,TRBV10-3,TGTGCCATCAGAGGGACAGGCGTAAATGAAAAACTGTTTTTT,CAIRGTGVNEKLFF
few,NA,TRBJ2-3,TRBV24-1,TGTGCCACCAGTGGTCCCAGTGCCTCTAGCACAGATACGCAGTATTTT,CATSGPSASSTDTQYF
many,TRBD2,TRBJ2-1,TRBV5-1,TGCGCCAGCAGCTTAAGCGGGGCCTACAATGAGCAGTTCTTC,CASSLSGAYNEQFF
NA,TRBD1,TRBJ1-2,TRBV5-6,TGTGCCAGCAGCTGGGGGGACAGCCGGACCCTGGGCACCTTC,CASSWGDSRTLGTF
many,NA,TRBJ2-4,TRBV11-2,TGTGCCAGCAGCAGAGGGCCTCAGGAGACCCTAGCCAAAAACATTCAGTACTTC,CASSRGPQETLAKNIQYF
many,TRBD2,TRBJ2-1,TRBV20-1,TGCAGTGCTAACCCCGGCGGGAGGGCCTACAATGAGCAGTTCTTC,CSANPGGRAYNEQFF
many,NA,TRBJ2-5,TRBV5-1,TGCGCCAGCAGCTTGTCAGGGGACGAGACCCAGTACTTC,CASSLSGDETQYF
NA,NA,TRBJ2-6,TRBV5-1,TGCGCCAGCAGCTTGCGACGGAGCTCTGGGGCCAACGTCCTGACTTTC,CASSLRRSSGANVLTF
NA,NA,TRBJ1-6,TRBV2,TGTGCCAGCAGTTTTGCGGCAGAACCTTCACCCCTCCACTTT,CASSFAAEPSPLHF
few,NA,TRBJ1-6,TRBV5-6,TGTGCCAGCAGCTTGGGGGGCAATTCACCCCTCCACTTT,CASSLGGNSPLHF
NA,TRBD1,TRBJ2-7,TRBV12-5,TGTGCTAGTGGTTTGGATGGGACAGGAGCCTTTGGCGGGGAGCAGTACTTC,CASGLDGTGAFGGEQYF
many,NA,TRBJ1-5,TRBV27,TGTGCCAGCAGTTTAGCCGGCAGACGCAATCAGCCCCAGCATTTT,CASSLAGRRNQPQHF
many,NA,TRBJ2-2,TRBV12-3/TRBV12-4,TGTGCCAGCAGTTTAGGGCGGCAGGGGAGCGGGGAGCTGTTTTTT,CASSLGRQGSGELFF
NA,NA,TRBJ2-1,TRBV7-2,TGTGCCAGCAGGGGTGGGGTTTTGGTCGATGAGCAGTTCTTC,CASRGGVLVDEQFF
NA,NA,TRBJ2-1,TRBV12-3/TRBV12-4,TGTGCCAGCAGCCCCCTCCCCGGGGCCTACAATGAGCAGTTCTTC,CASSPLPGAYNEQFF
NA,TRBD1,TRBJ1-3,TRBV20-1,TGCAGTGCTAGAGATCCCCGGACAGGGGGTTATGTGGGAAACACCATATATTTT,CSARDPRTGGYVGNTIYF
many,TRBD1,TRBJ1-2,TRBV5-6,TGTGCCAGCAGCTTGGGGACAGGACTCGGGGGCTACACCTTC,CASSLGTGLGGYTF
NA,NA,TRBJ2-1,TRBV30,TGTGCCTGGAGTCCGGGACACCGCATCGGGAATGAGCAGTTCTTC,CAWSPGHRIGNEQFF
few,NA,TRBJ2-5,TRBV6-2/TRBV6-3,TGTGCCAGCATCAGGGCGTCTGGGCAAGAGACCCAGTACTTC,CASIRASGQETQYF
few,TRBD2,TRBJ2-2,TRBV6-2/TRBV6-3,TGTGCCAGCAGTTCCCGGTTCCGGCGGGGGATTCCCGGGGAGCTGTTTTTT,CASSSRFRRGIPGELFF
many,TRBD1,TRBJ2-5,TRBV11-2,TGTGCCAGCAGCTTGACAGGGGGAGGAACCCAGTACTTC,CASSLTGGGTQYF
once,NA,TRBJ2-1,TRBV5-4,TGTGCCAGCAGCCAGAACAGGGAGCAGTTCTTC,CASSQNREQFF
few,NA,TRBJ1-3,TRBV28,TGTGCCACCGAGGGGGGACGCTCTGGAAACACCATATATTTT,CATEGGRSGNTIYF
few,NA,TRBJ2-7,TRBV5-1,TGCGCCAGCACCCTCGCCCAGGGTGAGTCCTACGAGCAGTACTTC,CASTLAQGESYEQYF
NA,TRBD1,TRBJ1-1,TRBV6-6,TGTGCCAGCAGTTACGGGGCAGGGGGGATGAACACTGAAGCTTTCTTT,CASSYGAGGMNTEAFF
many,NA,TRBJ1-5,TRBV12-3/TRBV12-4,TGTGCCAGCAGCCGCCGGGAGAATCAGCCCCAGCATTTT,CASSRRENQPQHF
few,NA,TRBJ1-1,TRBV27,TGTGCCAGCAGTTTTGGCCATCCTACTCTCGGCACTGAAGCTTTCTTT,CASSFGHPTLGTEAFF
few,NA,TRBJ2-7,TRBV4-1,TGCGCCAGCAGCCCCGAGGGGGGTCGCGAGCAGTACTTC,CASSPEGGREQYF
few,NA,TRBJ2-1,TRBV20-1,TGCAGTGCGCTGGGACTTTCCAGCTCCTACAATGAGCAGTTCTTC,CSALGLSSSYNEQFF
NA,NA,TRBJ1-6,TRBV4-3,TGCGCCAGCAGCCAAGATCTGTGGGGTGAGCGGTCACCCCTCCACTTT,CASSQDLWGERSPLHF
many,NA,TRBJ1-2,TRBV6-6,TGTGCCAGCACCCCCAGGGACTATGGCTACACCTTC,CASTPRDYGYTF